This record concerns one T cell receptor (beta chain) sequence. This sample was taken from a study of blood T cell repertoires in COVID-19. About the research overall: The samples span acute and convalescent COVID-19 from the United States, Italy and Spain.

Germline lookup yields CDR1 SNHLY and CDR2 FYNNEI. V shed 7 bases and J 8 bases; nucleotides not matched to a gene: 4. CDR3 length equals 13 residues. In the study's own analysis: Amplification of reference gene primers provided the estimated nucleated cell counts. The method was immunoSEQ multiplex PCR; TCRdb's version includes in-frame clones alone and lacks a portion of them. V and J calls and clone size come straight from that table; D and trimming were deduced from the DNA. The repertoire holds nearly 110,000 clones, around 83% seen once, with roughly 4% in the top ten. This clonotype was sampled from a man in his sixties or seventies with acute or convalescent COVID-19. The J gene is TRBJ1-6, the V gene TRBV2; TRBD1 matches 8 bases. The source material was peripheral blood. The CDR3 DNA reads as TGTGCCAGCACCGGACAGGGCGATTCACCCCTCCACTTT. Translation gives CASTGQGDSPLHF.